This T cell receptor beta chain was sequenced for a study of cytomegalovirus exposure and HLA in healthy donors. PCR primers comprised 60 Vbeta and 13 Jbeta primers. Sequencing used immunoSEQ multiplex PCR; TCRdb keeps in-frame clones, though not all of them. The sample lists around 100,000 clones; around 84% were seen once. This clone has just a few counts. The germline V gene has CDR1 LNHNV and CDR2 YYDKDF (reference sequence). Trimming shortened V by 0 bases and J by 6 bases, and 17 bases separated the two germline ends. This CDR3 contains 16 residues. The sequenced sample consisted of PBMCs. J is TRBJ1-2 and V is TRBV15; D remains ambiguous. The sequence was collected from a young man in good health and CMV-seronegative. The CDR3: CATSRDYRDVGDGYTF. The CDR3 region has the DNA TGTGCCACCAGCAGAGATTATCGAGACGTAGGAGATGGCTACACCTTC.